This TCR beta chain was captured by sequencing in a study of blood T cell repertoires in COVID-19. Study-level background: Spain, Italy and the United States supplied samples that represented acute and convalescent COVID-19.

This CDR3 contains 12 residues. V dropped 2 bases and J dropped 7 bases, with 8 bases sitting between them. Study processing details: How many nucleated cells were present was estimated from reference gene primer amplification. Method: immunoSEQ multiplex PCR; TCRdb's copy keeps in-frame clones and lacks some. V and J calls plus clone size are reproduced from that table; the DNA served to infer D and trimming. Of over 130,000 clones listed, approximately 85% are singletons. Material for sequencing was peripheral blood. The gene calls are TRBV12-3 or TRBV12-4 and TRBJ1-1, with D maybe TRBD1 (6 bases). This clonotype originated in a woman older than 75 with acute or convalescent COVID-19. The CDR3 region is CASSLRTDEAFF. The DNA for the CDR3 is TGTGCCAGCAGTTTACGGACAGATGAAGCTTTCTTT.